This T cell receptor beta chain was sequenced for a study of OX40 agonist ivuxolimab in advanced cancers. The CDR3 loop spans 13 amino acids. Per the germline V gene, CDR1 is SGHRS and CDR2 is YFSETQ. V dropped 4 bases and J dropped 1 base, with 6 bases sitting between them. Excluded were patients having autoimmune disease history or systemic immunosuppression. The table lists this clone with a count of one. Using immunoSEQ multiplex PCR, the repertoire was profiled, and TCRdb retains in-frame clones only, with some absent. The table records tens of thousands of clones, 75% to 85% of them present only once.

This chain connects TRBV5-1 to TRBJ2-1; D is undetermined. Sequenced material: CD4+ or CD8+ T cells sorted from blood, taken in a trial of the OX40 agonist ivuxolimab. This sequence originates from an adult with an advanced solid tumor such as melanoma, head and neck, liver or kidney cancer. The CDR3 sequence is CASSDGSYNEQFF. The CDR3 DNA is TGCGCCAGCAGCGACGGATCCTACAATGAGCAGTTCTTC.